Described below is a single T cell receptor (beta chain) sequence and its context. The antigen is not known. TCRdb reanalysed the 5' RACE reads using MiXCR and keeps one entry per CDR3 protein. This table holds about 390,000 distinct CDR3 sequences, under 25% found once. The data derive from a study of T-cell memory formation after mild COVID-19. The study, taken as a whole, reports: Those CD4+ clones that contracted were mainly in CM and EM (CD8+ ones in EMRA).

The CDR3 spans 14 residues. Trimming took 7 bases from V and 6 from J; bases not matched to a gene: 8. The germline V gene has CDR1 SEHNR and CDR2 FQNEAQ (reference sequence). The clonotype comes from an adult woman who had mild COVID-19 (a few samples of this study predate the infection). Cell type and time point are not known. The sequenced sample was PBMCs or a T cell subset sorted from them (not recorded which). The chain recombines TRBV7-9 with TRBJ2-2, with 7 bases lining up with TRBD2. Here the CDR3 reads CASIILGGSGELFF. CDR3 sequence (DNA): TGTGCCAGCATAATACTCGGGGGGTCCGGGGAGCTGTTTTTT.